This TCR beta chain is drawn from a study of blood T cells in healthy people across ages (dated by TCRdb to 2013 to 2016). Regarding the study in general: In model experiments, template switching captured about one uniquely barcoded TCR beta cDNA molecule for every two T cells. Two additional independent replicas of 1 million unique cDNA reads from the same blood draw were analyzed for two donors (one aged 18 to 29 and one aged 80 or older). The study measured age-related changes in TCR beta repertoire diversity using deep sequencing normalized with unique cDNA molecular identifiers. Donors of different ages were randomly distributed across sequencing lanes to avoid experimental bias. Four age groups were formed from the donors: young (average approximately 17 years), middle-aged (approximately 42), aged (roughly 59) and long-lived (82).

What the authors observed across the whole study: Because profiling used bulk unsorted PBMCs, naive and antigen-experienced compartments could not be compared conclusively. The CMV infection status of donors was not known, potentially confounding age-related changes in expanded clonotypes. As age increased, observed TCR beta diversity per million T cells dropped in a roughly linear way, and a significant reduction was already evident by age around 41. A strong correlation was found between observed TCR beta diversity and the percentage of naive T cells measured by flow cytometry. Estimates of total diversity from one million sequenced T cells were regarded as lower bounds and underestimates. Compared with the aged group, more naive CD4+ T cells, fewer expanded clones and increased TCR diversity were shown by the long-lived group, suggesting age selection.

Library construction relied on 5' RACE. Data came from an Illumina HiSeq 2500. The second PCR ran for roughly 6 to 11 cycles and used a J-beta primer mix along with a sample-barcoded 5' primer. A unique molecular identifier was introduced onto each TCR beta cDNA molecule by a template-switch 5' adaptor carrying 12 random nucleotides. Each sample yielded at least 2.5 million CDR3-containing paired-end reads. First-strand cDNA was synthesized from all RNA with the Mint cDNA synthesis kit, primed by a TRBC-specific oligonucleotide. All cDNA was treated with uracil-DNA glycosylase and then went through a first 18-cycle PCR with the universal primers M1SS and BC2_uni_R. Processing in the source paper ran as follows. Each sample was normalized by randomly selecting 1 million high-quality reads, each carrying a distinct molecular identifier. Reads sharing molecular identifiers were discarded rather than binned into consensus sequences. MiTCR, with a Q25 quality threshold and the strictest error-elimination algorithm, was used for CDR3 identification, clonotype clustering and error correction. A nonparametric unseen species model with Euler transformation was used to estimate lower-bound total TCR beta diversity. Using fastp trimming at Q25 and MiXCR clonotype assembly, TCRdb reanalyzed the public sequencing data and kept in-frame beta chains. Identical CDR3 protein sequences are pooled into one entry, listed with their most common genes and DNA. TCRdb, rather than the study authors, made the V and J calls. The sample table records about 970,000 distinct CDR3 sequences; just over 50% of these occur just once. Of the sample, 20% to 25% falls within the top ten clones.

The roughly 39 donors, aged roughly 6 to 90 years, were systemically healthy Caucasian individuals from Russia. Each donor gave 8 to 10 milliliters of peripheral blood, collected into EDTA-treated Vacutainer tubes. Ficoll-Paque density-gradient centrifugation was used to isolate PBMCs, with at least 6 million per sample. Total RNA, at least 6 micrograms per sample, was extracted from PBMCs with Trizol reagent. Naive CD45RAhigh/CD27high T cell percentages were measured by flow cytometry on a PBMC aliquot from every donor. The table lists this clonotype with a few counts. The clone's antigen remains unknown. Base-call qualities are not available, and no considerably larger clone is one nucleotide away. The sequenced material came from blood. The receptor comes from a woman aged 55-70 years in good health.

Here is the DNA: TGTGCCAGCAGCTTAGTGTCCGGACCCAATGAGCAGTTCTTC. Translation gives CASSLVSGPNEQFF. This receptor chain uses TRBV7-2 and TRBJ2-1; confidence is insufficient to name the D gene. Reading from cysteine to phenylalanine, the CDR3 counts 14 amino acids. Only the CDR3 portion is preserved as DNA: 42 bases, with reading frame beginning at the first base. The germline ends are 10 bases apart after V is trimmed by 1 base and J by 6 bases. Reading the germline V gene gives CDR1 SGHTA and CDR2 FQGNSA.